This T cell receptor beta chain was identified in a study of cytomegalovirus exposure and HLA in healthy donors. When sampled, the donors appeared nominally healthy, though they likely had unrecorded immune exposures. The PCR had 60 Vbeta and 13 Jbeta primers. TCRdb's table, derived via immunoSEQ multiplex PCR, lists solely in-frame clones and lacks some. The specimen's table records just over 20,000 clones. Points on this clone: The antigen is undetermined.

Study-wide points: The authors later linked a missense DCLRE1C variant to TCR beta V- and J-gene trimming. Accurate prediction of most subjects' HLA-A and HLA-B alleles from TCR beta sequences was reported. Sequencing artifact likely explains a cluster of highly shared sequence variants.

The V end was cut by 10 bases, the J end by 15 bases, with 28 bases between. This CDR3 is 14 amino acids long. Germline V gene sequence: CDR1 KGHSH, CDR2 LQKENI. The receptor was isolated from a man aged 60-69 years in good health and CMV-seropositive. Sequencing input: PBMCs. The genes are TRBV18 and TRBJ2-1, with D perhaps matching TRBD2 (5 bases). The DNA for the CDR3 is TGTGCCACCGCATTAAACCGGTGGGAGTCCTTGCGGTTCTTC. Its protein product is CATALNRWESLRFF.